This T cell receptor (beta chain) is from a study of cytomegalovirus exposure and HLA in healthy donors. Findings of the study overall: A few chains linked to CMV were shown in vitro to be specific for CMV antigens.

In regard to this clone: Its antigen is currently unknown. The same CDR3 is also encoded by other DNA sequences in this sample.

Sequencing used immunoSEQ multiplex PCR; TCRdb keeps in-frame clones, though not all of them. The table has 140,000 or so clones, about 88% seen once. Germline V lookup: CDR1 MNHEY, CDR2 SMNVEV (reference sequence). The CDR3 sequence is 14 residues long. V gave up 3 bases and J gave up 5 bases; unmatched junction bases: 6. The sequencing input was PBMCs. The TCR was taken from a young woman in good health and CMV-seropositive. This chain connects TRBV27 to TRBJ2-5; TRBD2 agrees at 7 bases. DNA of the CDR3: TGTGCCAGCAGTTTGGGAGGGTTGGGTGAGACCCAGTACTTC. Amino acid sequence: CASSLGGLGETQYF.